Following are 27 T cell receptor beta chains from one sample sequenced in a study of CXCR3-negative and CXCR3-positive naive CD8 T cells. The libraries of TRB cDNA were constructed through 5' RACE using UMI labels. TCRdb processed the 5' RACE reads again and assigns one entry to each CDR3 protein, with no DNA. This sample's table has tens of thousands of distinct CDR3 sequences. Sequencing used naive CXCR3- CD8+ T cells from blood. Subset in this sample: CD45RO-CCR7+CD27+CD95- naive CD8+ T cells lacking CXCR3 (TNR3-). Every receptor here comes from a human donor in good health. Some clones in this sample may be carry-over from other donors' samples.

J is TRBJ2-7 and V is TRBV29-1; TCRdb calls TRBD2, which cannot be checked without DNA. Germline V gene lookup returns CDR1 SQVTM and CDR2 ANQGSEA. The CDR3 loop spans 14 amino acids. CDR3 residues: CSVVRLAGVYEQYF.

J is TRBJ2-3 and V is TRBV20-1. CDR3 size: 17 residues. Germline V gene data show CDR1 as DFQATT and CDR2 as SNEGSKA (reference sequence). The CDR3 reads CSARTFENGGTTDTQYF.

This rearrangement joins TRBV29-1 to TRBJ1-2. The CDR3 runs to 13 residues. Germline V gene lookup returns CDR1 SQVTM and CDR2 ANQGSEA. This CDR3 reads CSVLPLGGYGYTF.

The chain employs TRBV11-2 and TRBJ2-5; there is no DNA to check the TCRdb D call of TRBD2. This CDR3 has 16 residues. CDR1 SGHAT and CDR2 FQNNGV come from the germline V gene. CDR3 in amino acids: CASSSLAVESEETQYF.

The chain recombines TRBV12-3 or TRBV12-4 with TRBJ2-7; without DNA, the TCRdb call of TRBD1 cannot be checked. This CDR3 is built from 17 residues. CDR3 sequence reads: CASSPYWDRGSTDGQYF.

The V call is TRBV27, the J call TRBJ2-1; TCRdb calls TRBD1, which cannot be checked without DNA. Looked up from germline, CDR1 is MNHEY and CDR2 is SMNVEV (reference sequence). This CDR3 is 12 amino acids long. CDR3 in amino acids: CASSTHREEEFF.

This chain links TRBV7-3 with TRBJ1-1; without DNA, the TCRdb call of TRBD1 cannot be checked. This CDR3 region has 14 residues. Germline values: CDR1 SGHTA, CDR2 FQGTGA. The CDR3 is CASSDLGGAAQAFF.

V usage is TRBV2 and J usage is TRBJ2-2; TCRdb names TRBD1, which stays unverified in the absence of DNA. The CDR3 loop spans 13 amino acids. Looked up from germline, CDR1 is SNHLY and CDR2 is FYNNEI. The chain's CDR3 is CASSQGRAGELFF. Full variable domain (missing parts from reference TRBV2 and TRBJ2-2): EPEVTQTPSHQVTQMGQEVILRCVPISNHLYFYWYRQILGQKVEFLVSFYNNEISEKSEIFDDQFSVERPDGSNFTLKIRSTKLEDSAMYFCASSQGRAGELFFGEGSRLTVL.

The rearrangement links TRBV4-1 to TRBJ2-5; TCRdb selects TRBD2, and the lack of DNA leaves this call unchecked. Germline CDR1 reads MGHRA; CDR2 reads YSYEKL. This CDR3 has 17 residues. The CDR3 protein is CASSQDSSGGAQETQYF.

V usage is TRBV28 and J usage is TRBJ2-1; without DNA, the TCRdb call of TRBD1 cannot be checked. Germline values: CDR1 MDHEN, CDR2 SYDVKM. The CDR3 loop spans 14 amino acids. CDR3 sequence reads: CASVRDPTHNEQFF.

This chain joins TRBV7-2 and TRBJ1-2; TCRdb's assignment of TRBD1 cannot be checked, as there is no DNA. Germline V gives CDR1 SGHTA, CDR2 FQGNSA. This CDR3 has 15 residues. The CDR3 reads CASSGGTGGFYGYTF. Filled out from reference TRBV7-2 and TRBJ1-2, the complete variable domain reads GAGVSQSPSNKVTEKGKDVELRCDPISGHTALYWYRQSLGQGLEFLIYFQGNSAPDKSGLPSDRFSAERTGGSVSTLTIQRTQQEDSAVYLCASSGGTGGFYGYTFGSGTRLTVV.

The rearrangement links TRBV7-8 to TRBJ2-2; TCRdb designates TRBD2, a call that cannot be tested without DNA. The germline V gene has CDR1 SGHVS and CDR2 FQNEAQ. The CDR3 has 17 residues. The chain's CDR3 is CASSSFLAGFLAGELFF.

This chain's CDR3 is CSVDHYDTDTQYF. V is TRBV29-1 and J is TRBJ2-3. Germline CDR1 SQVTM, CDR2 ANQGSEA. The CDR3 covers 13 residues.

The CDR3: CASSVGQVVTEQFF. The chain links TRBV9 to TRBJ2-1; TCRdb gives TRBD1 as the D gene, but with no DNA this cannot be confirmed. This CDR3 region has 14 residues. Germline-derived CDR1 and CDR2 are SGDLS and YYNGEE.

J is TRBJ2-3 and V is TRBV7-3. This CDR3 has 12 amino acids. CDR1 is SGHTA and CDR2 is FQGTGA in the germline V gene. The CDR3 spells CASSPDTDTQYF. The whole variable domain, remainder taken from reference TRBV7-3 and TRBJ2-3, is GAGVSQTPSNKVTEKGKYVELRCDPISGHTALYWYRQSLGQGPEFLIYFQGTGAADDSGLPNDRFFAVRPEGSVSTLKIQRTERGDSAVYLCASSPDTDTQYFGPGTRLTVL.

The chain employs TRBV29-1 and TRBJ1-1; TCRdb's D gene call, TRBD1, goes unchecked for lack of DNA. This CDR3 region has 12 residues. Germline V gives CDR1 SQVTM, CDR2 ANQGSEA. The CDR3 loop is CSVPGRGAEAFF.

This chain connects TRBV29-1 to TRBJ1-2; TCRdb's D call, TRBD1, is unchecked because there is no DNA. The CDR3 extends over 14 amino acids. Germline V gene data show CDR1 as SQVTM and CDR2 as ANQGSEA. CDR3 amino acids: CSVEETRDWDGYTF.

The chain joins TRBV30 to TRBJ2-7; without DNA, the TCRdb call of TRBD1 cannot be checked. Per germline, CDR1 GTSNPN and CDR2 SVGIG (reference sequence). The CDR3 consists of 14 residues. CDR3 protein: CAWSLGTNTYGQYF.

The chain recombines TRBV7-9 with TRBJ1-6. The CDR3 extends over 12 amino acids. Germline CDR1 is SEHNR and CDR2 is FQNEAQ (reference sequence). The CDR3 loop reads CASGRGNSPLHF. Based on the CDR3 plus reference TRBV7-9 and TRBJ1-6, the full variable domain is DTGVSQNPRHKITKRGQNVTFRCDPISEHNRLYWYRQTLGQGPEFLTYFQNEAQLEKSRLLSDRFSAERPKGSFSTLEIQRTEQGDSAMYLCASGRGNSPLHFGNGTRLTVT.

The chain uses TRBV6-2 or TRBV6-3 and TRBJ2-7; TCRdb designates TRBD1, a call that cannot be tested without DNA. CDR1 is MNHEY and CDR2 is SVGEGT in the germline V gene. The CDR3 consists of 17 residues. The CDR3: CASSYGGGQGNFYEQYF.

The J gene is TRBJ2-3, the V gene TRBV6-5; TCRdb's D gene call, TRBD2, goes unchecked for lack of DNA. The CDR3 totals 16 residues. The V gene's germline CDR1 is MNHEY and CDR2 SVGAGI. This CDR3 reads CASSYGVAGGADTQYF.

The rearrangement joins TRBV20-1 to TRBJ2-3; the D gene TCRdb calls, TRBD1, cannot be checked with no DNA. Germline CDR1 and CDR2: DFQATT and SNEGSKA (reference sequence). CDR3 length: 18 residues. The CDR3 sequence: CSGEGQERRGASTDTQYF.

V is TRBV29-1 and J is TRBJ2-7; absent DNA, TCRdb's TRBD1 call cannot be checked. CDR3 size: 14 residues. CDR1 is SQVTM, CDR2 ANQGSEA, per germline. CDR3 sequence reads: CSVEGIGESYEQYF.

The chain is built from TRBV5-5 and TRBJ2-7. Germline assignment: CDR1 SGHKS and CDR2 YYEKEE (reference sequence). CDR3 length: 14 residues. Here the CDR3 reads CASSVATYSYEQYF.

The CDR3: CSVEPGTGSHEQFF. The chain carries TRBV29-1 and TRBJ2-1; TCRdb returns TRBD1, unconfirmable since there is no DNA. The CDR3 extends over 14 amino acids. The germline CDR1 and CDR2 sequences are SQVTM and ANQGSEA.

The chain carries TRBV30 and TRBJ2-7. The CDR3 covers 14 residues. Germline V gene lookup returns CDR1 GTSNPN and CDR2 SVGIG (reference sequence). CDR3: CAWSVQTTLYEQYF.

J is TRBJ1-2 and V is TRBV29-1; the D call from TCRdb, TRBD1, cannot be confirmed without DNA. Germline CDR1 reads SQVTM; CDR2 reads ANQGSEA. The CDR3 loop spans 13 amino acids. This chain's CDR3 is CSVLRTGDYGYTF. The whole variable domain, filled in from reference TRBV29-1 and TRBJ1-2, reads SAVISQKPSRDICQRGTSLTIQCQVDSQVTMMFWYRQQPGQSLTLIATANQGSEATYESGFVIDKFPISRPNLTFSTLTVSNMSPEDSSIYLCSVLRTGDYGYTFGSGTRLTVV.